The T cell receptor beta chain described here comes from a study of T cells in Graves' hyperthyroidism and ophthalmopathy. Overall study findings and caveats: In blood, most of the thyroid clonotypes expanded above 0.001 were also present. By a 13 V-J model, ophthalmopathy was set apart from stable hyperthyroidism.

The CDR3 regions of TCR beta were amplified from RNA transcripts. First-round RT-PCR with HTBI primers amplified the TCR CDR3 region. In TCRdb, the multiplex PCR reads were re-called with MiXCR into one record per CDR3 protein. Of hundreds of thousands of distinct CDR3 sequences in the sample, around 15% were seen once. This clonotype has ten or more counts. Its target is unknown. Exclusion of a patient resulted from uncontrolled infection, other autoimmune disease, pregnancy or lactation. Diagnosing involved the use of clinical symptoms, serum thyroxine and TRAb, thyroid ultrasound and orbital computed tomography. The receptor comes from a woman between 45 and 65 years old with Graves' ophthalmopathy. The source material was blood.

DNA for the CDR3: TGTGCCAGCAGCCAAGTTTTCGGCATCTACGAGCAGTACTTC. This encodes CASSQVFGIYEQYF. The V and J genes are TRBV3-1 and TRBJ2-7; D gene unclear. V was clipped by 1 base and J by 3 bases, with 10 bases between them. The CDR3 has 14 residues. Germline V gives CDR1 LGHDT, CDR2 YNNKEL (reference sequence).